The rows below give T cell receptor beta chains drawn from one sample of a study of blood T cell repertoires in COVID-19. TCRdb keeps only in-frame clones here, not all; method: immunoSEQ multiplex PCR. Here the sample spans 19,000 or so clones, approximately 83% being singletons. Input material: peripheral blood. These receptor sequences come from a human donor in a cohort sampled during active COVID-19. The CDR3 runs from the conserved cysteine through the conserved F or W. D genes are given only for firm matches. The size field is filled for only some rows; it gives once, few, many or a size class.

clone size,J gene,V gene,D gene,CDR3 protein,CDR3 DNA
-,TRBJ1-6,TRBV30,TRBD1,CAWSEGGGGNSPLHF,TGTGCCTGGAGTGAAGGGGGCGGTGGTAATTCACCCCTCCACTTT
-,TRBJ2-2,TRBV29-1,-,CSAGLYTGELFF,TGCAGCGCCGGACTATACACCGGGGAGCTGTTTTTT
-,TRBJ2-7,TRBV6-2/TRBV6-3,-,CASRPTGFSYEQYF,TGTGCCAGCAGACCTACAGGGTTCTCCTACGAGCAGTACTTC
-,TRBJ2-7,TRBV9,-,CASSVGTVRDEQYF,TGTGCCAGCAGCGTGGGTACAGTGAGGGACGAGCAGTACTTC
-,TRBJ2-7,TRBV6-5,TRBD1,CASSSSGRGQVYEQYF,TGTGCCAGCAGTTCCTCAGGAAGGGGGCAGGTGTACGAGCAGTACTTC
-,TRBJ2-2,TRBV4-1,TRBD2,CASSQGGLAGGTGELFF,TGCGCCAGCAGCCAAGGCGGACTAGCGGGAGGCACCGGGGAGCTGTTTTTT
medium-sized,TRBJ2-7,TRBV27,-,CASSPPFRVSYEQYF,TGTGCCAGCAGTCCGCCATTCAGGGTTTCCTACGAGCAGTACTTC
-,TRBJ2-7,TRBV6-2/TRBV6-3,-,CASSYSKEQGQGEQYF,TGTGCCAGCAGTTACTCGAAGGAGCAGGGTCAAGGGGAGCAGTACTTC
-,TRBJ1-6,TRBV6-1,TRBD1,CASSETGVNSPLHF,TGTGCCAGCAGTGAAACAGGGGTAAATTCACCCCTCCACTTT
-,TRBJ2-7,TRBV7-2,TRBD1,CASSLQGKSYEQYF,TGTGCCAGCAGTCTACAGGGGAAGAGCTACGAGCAGTACTTC
-,TRBJ1-3,TRBV3-1/TRBV3-2,TRBD1,CASSQTGSSGNTIYF,TGTGCCAGCAGCCAGACAGGGTCCTCAGGAAACACCATATATTTT
-,TRBJ1-6,TRBV28,TRBD1,CASSFTGGFLYNSPLHF,TGTGCCAGCAGTTTTACAGGGGGATTCCTGTATAATTCACCCCTCCACTTT
-,TRBJ2-1,TRBV19,-,CASSKPTTAVGQFF,TGTGCCAGTAGTAAACCTACGACCGCGGTCGGGCAGTTCTTC